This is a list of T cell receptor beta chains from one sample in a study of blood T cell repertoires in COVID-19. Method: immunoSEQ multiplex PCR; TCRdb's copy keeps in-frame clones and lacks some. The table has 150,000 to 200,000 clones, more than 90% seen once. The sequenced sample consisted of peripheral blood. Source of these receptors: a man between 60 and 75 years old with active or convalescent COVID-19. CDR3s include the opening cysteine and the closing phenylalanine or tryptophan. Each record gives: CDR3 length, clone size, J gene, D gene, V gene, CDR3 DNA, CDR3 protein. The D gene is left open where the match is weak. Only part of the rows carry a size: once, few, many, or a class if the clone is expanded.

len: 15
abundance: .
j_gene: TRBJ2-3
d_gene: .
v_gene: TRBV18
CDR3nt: TGTGCCAGCTCCCCCGCGTACGGGGACACAGATACGCAGTATTTT
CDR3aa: CASSPAYGDTDTQYF

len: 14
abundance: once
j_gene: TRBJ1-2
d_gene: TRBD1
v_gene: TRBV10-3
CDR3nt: TGTGCCATGGGGGACAGGGAGGTATCTTTGGGCTACACCTTC
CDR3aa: CAMGDREVSLGYTF

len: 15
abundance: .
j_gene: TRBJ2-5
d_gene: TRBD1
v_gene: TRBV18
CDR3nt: TGTGCCAGCTCGCGACCGGGACAGGGACCAGAGACCCAGTACTTC
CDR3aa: CASSRPGQGPETQYF

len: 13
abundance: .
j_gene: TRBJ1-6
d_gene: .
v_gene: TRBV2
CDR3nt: TGTGCCAGCAGTGAGGGGGCGTCTACACCCCTCCACTTT
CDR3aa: CASSEGASTPLHF

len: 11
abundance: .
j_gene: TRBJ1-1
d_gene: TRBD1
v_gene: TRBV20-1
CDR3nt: TGCAGTGCTGGAGGGGGCAGGGAAGCTTTCTTT
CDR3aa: CSAGGGREAFF

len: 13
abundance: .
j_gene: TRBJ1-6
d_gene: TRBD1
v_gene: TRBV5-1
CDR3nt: TGCGCCAGCAGCGGGACAGGCAATTCACCCCTCCACTTT
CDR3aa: CASSGTGNSPLHF

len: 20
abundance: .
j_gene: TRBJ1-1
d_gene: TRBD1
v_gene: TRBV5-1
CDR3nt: TGCGCCAGCAAGGCTACTGGGGACAGATTAACTCTTTCTAGGAACACTGAAGCTTTCTTT
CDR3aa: CASKATGDRLTLSRNTEAFF

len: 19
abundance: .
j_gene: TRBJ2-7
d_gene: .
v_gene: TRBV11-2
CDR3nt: TGTGCCAGCAGCGGCCTAACCGGGCCGGGACAAAGGAGCTCCTACGAGCAGTACTTC
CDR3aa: CASSGLTGPGQRSSYEQYF

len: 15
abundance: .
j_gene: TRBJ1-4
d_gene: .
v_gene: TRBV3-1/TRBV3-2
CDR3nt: TGTGCCAGCAGCCCACGAGGGTCCGGGGAACGAAAACTGTTTTTT
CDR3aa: CASSPRGSGERKLFF

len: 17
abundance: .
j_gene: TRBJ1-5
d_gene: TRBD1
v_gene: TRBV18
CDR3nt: TGTGCCAGCTCACGACCCGGACAGGGAAGAGGGAATCAGCCCCAGCATTTT
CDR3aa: CASSRPGQGRGNQPQHF

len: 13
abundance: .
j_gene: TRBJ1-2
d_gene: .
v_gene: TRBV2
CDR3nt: TGTGCCAGACGGGACTCCTCTAACTATGGCTACACCTTC
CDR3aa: CARRDSSNYGYTF

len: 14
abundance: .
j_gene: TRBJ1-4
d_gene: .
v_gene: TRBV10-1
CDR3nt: TGCGCCAGCAGCCAACCCGGGGGGGATGAAAAACTGTTTTTT
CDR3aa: CASSQPGGDEKLFF

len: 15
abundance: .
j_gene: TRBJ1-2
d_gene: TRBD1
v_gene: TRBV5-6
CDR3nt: TGTGCCAGCATCCCACGGGGGACAGCTAACTATGGCTACACCTTC
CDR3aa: CASIPRGTANYGYTF

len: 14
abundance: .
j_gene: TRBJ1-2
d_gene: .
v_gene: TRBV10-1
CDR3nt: TGCGCCAGCAGTGAGTCAGGGGCTAACTATGGCTACACCTTC
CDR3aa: CASSESGANYGYTF

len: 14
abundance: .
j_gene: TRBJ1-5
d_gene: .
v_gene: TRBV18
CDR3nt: TGTGCCAGCTCACCGGGGAGGGGTAGCCAGCCCCAGCATTTT
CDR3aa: CASSPGRGSQPQHF

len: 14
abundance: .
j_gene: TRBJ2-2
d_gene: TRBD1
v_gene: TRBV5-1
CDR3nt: TGCGCCAGCATCGACAGGGGTAACACCGGGGAGCTGTTTTTT
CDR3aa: CASIDRGNTGELFF

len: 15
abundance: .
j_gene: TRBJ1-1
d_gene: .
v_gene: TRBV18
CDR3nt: TGTGCCAGCTCTCCTTTCAACAGGGTCGACACTGAAGCTTTCTTT
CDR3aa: CASSPFNRVDTEAFF

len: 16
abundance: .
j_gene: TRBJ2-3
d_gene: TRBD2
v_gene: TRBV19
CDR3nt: TGTGCCAGTAGTAACTCCCTAGCGGGAGTGACAGATACGCAGTATTTT
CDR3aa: CASSNSLAGVTDTQYF

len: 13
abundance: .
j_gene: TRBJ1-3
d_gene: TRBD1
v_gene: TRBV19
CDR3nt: TGTGCCAGTTTTGGACAGGGAGGAAACACCATATATTTT
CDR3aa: CASFGQGGNTIYF

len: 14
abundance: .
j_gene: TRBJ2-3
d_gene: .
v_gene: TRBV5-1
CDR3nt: TGCGCCAGCAGGATGCCAGGGGGCACAGATACGCAGTATTTT
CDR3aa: CASRMPGGTDTQYF

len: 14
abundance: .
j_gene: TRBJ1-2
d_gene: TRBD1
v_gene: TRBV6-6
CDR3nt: TGTGCCAGCAGTTACTCCGACAGGGGGTATGGCTACACCTTC
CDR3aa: CASSYSDRGYGYTF

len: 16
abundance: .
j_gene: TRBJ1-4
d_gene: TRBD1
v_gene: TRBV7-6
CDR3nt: TGTGCCAGCAGCTTAGTCTTCGGACAGGGTAATGAAAAACTGTTTTTT
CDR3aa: CASSLVFGQGNEKLFF

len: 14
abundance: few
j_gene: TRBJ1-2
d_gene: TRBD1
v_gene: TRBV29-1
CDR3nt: TGCAGCGTCGGCGACAGGGTACAGAACTATGGCTACACCTTC
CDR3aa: CSVGDRVQNYGYTF

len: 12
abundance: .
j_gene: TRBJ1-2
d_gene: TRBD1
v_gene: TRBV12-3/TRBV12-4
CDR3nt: TGTGCCAGCAGTTTAGTAGGGACAGGGGTCGCCTTC
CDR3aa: CASSLVGTGVAF

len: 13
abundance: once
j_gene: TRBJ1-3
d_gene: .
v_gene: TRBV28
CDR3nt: TGTGCCAGCAGTTTAGTCGCTGGAAACACCATATATTTT
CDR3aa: CASSLVAGNTIYF

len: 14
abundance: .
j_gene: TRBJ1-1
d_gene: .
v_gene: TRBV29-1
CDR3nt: TGCAGCGTCAGCATATGGGGAGAGAACACTGAAGCTTTCTTT
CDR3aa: CSVSIWGENTEAFF

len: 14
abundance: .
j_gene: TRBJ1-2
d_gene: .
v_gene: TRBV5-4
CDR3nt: TGTGCCAGCAGCCTGGGGGCCGCAAACTATGGCTACACCTTC
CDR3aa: CASSLGAANYGYTF

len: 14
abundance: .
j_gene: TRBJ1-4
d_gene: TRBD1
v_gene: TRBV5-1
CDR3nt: TGCGCCAGCTCCGGGACAGCAACTAATGAAAAACTGTTTTTT
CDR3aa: CASSGTATNEKLFF

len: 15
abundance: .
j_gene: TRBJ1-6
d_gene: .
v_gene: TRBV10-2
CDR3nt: TGCGCCAGCAGTGCACAGGGAACCTATAATTCACCCCTCCACTTT
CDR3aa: CASSAQGTYNSPLHF

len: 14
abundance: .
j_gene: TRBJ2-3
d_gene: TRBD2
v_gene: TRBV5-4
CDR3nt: TGTGCCAGCAGACCTAGCGGGAGTACAGATACGCAGTATTTT
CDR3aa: CASRPSGSTDTQYF

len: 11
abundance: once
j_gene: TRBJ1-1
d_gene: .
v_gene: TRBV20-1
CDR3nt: TGCAGTGCTGGTACTCTCACTGAAGCTTTCTTT
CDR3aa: CSAGTLTEAFF

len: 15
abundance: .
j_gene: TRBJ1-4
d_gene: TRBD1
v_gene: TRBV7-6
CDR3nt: TGTGCCAGCACCTTATATCAGGGGGCAAATGAAAAACTGTTTTTT
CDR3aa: CASTLYQGANEKLFF

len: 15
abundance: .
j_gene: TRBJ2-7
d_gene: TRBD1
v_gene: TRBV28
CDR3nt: TGTGCCAGCAGAACCGGGACAGGGAGTACCTACGAGCAGTACTTC
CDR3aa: CASRTGTGSTYEQYF

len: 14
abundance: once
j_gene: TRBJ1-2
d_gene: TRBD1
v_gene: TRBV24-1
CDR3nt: TGTGCCACCAGTGCCAGGACAGGGTACTATGGCTACACCTTC
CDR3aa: CATSARTGYYGYTF

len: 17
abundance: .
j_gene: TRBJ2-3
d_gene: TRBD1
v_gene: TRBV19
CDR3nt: TGTGCCAGTAGTTTACAATGGACAGGGGGCGCCCCCGATACGCAGTATTTT
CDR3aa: CASSLQWTGGAPDTQYF

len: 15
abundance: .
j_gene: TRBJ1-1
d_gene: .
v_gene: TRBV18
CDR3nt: TGTGCCAGCTCAGCCGGACCGGGAATGAACACTGAAGCTTTCTTT
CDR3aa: CASSAGPGMNTEAFF

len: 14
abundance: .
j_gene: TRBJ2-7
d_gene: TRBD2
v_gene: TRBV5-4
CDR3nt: TGTGCCAGCAGCCCAGCGGGAGGGGACCGCGAGCAGTACTTC
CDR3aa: CASSPAGGDREQYF

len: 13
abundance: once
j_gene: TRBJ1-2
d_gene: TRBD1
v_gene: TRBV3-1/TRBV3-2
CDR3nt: TGTGCCAGCAGAAAACAGGGGAACCATGGCTACACCTTC
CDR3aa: CASRKQGNHGYTF

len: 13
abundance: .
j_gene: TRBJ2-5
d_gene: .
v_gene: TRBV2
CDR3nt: TGTGCCAGCAGTCAGGGAATTGAGGAGACCCAGTACTTC
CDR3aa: CASSQGIEETQYF

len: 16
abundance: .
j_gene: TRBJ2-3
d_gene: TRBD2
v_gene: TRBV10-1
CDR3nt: TGCGCCAGCAGTGAGAGGGCTAGCGGGACCTCAGATACGCAGTATTTT
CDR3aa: CASSERASGTSDTQYF

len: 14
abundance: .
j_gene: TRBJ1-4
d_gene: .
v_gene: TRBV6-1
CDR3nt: TGTGCCAGCAGTGAAGGAGGGGGGGCCGAAAAACTGTTTTTT
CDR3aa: CASSEGGGAEKLFF